This TCR beta chain was found in a study of blood T cells in healthy people across ages. Germline V lookup: CDR1 SGHTA, CDR2 FQGTGA. The length of the CDR3 is 15 residues. Remarks on this clonotype: The antigen is unknown.

The study's findings and limits: A roughly linear fall in TCR beta diversity per million T cells was seen with increasing age.

Next came a second PCR, run for about 6 to 11 cycles, which used a sample-barcoded 5' primer along with a J-beta primer mix. MiXCR, applied by TCRdb to the 5' RACE reads, yields one record per CDR3 protein. The repertoire consists of over 1,500,000 distinct CDR3 sequences, with 39% occurring once and the leading ten covering about 21%. The genes are TRBV7-3 and TRBJ2-4; TRBD2 aligns across 13 bases. The last part of the DNA fits TRBJ2-7 better; the J call may be wrong. Sequencing was performed on blood. This receptor was obtained from a human donor in good health. The CDR3 loop is CASSSGTSGVHEQYF. The CDR3 nucleotides read TGTGCCAGCAGCTCCGGGACTAGCGGGGTCCACGAGCAGTACTTC.